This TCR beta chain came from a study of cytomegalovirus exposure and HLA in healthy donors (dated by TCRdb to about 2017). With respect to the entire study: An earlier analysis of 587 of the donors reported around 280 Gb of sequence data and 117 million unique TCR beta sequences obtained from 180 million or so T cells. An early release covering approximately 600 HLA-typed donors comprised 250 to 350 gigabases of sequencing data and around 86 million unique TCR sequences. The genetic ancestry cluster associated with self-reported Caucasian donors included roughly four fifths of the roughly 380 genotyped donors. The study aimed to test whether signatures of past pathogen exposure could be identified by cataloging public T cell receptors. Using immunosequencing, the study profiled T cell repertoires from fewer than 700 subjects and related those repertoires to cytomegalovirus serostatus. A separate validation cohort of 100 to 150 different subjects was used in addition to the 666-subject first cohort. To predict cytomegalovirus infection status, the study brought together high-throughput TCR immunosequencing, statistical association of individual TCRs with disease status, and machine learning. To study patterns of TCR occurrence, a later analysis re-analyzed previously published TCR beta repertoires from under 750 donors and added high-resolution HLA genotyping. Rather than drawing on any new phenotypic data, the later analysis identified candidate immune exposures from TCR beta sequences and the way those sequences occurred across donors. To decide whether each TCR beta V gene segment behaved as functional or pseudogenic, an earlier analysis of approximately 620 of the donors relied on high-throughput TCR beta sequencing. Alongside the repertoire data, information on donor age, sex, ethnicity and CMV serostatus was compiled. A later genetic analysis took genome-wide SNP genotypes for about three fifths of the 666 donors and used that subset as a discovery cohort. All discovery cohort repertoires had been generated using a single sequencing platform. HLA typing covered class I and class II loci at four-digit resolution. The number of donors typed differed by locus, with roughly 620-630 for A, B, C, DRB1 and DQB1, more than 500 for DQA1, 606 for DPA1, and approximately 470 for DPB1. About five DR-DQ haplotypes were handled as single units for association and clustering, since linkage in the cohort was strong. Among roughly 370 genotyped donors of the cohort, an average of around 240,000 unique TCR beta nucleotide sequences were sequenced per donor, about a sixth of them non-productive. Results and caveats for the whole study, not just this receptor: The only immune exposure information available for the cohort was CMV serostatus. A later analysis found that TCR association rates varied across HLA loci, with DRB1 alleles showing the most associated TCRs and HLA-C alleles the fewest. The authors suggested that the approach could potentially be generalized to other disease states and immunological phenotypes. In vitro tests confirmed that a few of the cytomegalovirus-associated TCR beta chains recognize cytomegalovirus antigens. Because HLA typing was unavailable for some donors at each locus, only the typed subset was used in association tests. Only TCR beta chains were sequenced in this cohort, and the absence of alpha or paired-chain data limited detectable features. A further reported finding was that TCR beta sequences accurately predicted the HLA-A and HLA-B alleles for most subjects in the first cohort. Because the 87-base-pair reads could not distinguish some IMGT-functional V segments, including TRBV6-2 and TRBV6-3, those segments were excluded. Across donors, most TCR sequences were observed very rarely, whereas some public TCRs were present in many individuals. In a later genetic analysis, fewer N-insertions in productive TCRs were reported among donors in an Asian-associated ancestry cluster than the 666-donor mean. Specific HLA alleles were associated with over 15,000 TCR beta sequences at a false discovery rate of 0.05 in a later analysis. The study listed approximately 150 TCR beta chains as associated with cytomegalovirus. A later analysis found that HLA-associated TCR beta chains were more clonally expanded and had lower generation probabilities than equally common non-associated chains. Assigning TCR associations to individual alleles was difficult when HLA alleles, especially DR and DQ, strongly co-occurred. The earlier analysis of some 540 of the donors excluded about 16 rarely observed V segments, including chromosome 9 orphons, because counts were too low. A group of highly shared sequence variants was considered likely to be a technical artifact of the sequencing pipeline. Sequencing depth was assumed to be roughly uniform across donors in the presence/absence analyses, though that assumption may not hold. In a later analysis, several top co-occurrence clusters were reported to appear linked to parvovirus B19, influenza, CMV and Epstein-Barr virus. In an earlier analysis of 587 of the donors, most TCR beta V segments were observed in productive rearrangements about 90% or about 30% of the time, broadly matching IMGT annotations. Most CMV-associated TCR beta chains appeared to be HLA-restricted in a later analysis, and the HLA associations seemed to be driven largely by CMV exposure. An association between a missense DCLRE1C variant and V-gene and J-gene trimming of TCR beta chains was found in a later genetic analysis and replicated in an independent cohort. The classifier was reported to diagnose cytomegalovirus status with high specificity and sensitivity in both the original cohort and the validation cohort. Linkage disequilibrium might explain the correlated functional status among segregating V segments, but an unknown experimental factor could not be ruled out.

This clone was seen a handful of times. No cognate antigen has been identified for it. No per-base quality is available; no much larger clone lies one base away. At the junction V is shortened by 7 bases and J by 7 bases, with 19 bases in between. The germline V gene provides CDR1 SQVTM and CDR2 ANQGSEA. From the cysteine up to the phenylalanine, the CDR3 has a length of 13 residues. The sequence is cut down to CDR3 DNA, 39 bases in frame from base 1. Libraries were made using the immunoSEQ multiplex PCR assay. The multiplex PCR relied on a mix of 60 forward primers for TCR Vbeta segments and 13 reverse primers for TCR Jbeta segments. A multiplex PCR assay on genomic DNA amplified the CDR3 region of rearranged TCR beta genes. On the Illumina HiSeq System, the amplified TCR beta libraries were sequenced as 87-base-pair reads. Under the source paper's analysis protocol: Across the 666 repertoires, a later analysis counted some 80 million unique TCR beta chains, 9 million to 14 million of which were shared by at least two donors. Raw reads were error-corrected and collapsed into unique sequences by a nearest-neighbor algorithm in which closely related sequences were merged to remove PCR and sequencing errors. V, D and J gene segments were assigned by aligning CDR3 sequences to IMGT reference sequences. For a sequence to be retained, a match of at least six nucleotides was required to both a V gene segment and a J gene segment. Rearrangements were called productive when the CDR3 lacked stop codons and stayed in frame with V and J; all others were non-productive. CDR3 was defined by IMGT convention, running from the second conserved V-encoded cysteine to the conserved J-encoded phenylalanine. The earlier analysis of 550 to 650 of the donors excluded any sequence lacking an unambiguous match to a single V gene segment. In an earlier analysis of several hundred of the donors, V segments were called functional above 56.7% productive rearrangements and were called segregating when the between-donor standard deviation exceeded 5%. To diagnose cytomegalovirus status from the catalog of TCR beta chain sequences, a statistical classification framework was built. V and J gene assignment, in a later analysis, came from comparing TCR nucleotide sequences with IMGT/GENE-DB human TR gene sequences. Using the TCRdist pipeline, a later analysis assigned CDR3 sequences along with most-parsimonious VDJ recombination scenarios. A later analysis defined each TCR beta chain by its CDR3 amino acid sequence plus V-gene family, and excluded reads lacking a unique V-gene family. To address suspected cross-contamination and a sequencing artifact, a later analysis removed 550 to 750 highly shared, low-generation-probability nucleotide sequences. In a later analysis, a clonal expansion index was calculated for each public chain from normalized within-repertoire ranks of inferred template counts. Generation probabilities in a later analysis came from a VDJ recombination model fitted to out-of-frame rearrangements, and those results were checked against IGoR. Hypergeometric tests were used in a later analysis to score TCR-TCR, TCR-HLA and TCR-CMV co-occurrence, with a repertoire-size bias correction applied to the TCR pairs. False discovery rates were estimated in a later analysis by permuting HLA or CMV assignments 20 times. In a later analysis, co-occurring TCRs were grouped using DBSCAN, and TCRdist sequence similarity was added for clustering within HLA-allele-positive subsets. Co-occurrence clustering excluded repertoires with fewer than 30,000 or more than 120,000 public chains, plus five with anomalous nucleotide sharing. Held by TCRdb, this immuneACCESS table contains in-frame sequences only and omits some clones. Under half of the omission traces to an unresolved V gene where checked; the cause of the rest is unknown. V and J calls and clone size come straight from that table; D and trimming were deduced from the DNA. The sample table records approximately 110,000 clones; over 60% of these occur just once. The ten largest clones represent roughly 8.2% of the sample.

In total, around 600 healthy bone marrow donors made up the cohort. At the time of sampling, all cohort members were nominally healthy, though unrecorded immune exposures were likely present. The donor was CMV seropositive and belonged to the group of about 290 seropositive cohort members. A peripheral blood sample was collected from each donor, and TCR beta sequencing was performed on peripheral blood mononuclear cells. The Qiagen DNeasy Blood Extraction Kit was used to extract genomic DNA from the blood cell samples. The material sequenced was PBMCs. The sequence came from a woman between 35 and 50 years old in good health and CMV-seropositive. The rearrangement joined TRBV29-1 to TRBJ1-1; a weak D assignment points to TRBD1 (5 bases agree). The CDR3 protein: CSGTIRGGYEAFF. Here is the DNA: TGCAGCGGGACCATTAGGGGAGGCTATGAAGCTTTCTTT.